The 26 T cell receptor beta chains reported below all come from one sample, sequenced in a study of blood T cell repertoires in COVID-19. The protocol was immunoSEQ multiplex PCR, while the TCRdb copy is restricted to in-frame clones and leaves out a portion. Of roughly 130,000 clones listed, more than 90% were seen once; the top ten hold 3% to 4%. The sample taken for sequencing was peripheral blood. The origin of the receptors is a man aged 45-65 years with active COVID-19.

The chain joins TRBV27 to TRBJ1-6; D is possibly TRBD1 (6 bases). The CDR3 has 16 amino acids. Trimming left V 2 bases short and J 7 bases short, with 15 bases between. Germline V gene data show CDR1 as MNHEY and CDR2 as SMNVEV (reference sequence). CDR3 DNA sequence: TGTGCCAGCAGTTTAGTGTCACAGGGTTTGAATTCACCCCTCCACTTT. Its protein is CASSLVSQGLNSPLHF.

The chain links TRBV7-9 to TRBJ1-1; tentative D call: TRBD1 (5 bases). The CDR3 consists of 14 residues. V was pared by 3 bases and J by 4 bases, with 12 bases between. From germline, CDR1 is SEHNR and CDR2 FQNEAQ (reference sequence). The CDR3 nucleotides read TGTGCCAGCAGCTTCACCCGGGGGGTCACTGAAGCTTTCTTT. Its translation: CASSFTRGVTEAFF.

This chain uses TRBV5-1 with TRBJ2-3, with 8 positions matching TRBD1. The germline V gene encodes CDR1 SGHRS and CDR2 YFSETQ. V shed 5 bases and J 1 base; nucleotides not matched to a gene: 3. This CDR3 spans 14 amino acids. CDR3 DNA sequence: TGCGCCAGCAGTTCACAGGGGGGCACAGATACGCAGTATTTT. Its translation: CASSSQGGTDTQYF.

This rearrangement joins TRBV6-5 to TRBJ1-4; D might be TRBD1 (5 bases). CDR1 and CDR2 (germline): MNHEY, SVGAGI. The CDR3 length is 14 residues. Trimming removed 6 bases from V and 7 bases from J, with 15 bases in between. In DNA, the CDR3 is TGTGCCAGCAGGGGGGGTAGCAGATCTGAAAAACTGTTTTTT. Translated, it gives CASRGGSRSEKLFF.

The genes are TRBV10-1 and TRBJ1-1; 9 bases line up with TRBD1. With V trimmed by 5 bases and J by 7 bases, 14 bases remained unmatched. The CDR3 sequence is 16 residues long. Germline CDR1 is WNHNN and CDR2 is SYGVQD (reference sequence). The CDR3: CASSYLPDRGLSEAFF. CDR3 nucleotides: TGCGCCAGCAGTTACCTTCCGGACAGGGGTCTTAGTGAAGCTTTCTTT.

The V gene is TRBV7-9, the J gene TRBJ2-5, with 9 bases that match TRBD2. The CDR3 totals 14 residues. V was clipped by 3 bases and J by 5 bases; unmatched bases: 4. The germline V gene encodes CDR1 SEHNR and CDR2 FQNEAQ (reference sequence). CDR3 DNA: TGTGCCAGCAGCTTTGGCGGGGGGGCTGAGACCCAGTACTTC. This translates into CASSFGGGAETQYF.

CDR3 region: CASSEFRQETQYF. As DNA, the CDR3 is TGTGCCAGCAGTGAGTTTCGGCAAGAGACCCAGTACTTC. V is TRBV2 and J is TRBJ2-5; D ambiguous. The ends were cut back, 3 bases at V and 2 bases at J, with 7 bases in the middle. This CDR3 has 13 residues. CDR1 and CDR2 from the germline V gene are SNHLY and FYNNEI.

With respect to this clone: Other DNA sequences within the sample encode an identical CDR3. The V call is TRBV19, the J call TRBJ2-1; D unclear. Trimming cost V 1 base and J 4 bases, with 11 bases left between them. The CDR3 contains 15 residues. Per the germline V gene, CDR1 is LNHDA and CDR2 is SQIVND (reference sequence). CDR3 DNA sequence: TGTGCCAGTAGTATAGCCTCTGGCGGTTACAATGAGCAGTTCTTC. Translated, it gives CASSIASGGYNEQFF.

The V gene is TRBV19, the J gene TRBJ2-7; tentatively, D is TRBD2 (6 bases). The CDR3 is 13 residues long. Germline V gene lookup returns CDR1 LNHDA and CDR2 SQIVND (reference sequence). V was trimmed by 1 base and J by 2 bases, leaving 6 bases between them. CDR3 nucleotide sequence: TGTGCCAGTAGTATAGGGGGGGCCTACGAGCAGTACTTC. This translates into CASSIGGAYEQYF.

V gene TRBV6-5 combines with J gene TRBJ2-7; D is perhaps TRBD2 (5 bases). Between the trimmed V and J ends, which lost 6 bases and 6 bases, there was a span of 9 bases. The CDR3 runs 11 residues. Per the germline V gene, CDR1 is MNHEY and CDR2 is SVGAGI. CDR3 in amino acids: CASSRGSEQYF. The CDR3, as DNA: TGTGCCAGCAGCCGAGGGTCCGAGCAGTACTTC.

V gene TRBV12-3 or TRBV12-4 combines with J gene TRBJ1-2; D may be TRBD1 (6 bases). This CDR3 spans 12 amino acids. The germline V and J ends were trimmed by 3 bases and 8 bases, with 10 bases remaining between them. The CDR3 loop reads CASSLSRGGYTF. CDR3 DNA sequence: TGTGCCAGCAGTTTGTCCAGGGGAGGCTACACCTTC.

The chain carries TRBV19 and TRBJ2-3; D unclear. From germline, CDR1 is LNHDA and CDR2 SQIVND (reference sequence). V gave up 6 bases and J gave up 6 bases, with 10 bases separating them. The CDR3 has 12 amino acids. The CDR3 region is CASSFSMDTQYF. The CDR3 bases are TGTGCCAGTAGCTTTAGTATGGATACGCAGTATTTT.

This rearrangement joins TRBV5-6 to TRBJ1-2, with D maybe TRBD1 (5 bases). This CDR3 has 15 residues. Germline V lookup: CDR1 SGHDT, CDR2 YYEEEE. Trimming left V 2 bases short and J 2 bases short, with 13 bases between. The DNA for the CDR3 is TGTGCCAGCAGCTTTCTGTCGGGGGGAAACTATGGCTACACCTTC. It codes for CASSFLSGGNYGYTF.

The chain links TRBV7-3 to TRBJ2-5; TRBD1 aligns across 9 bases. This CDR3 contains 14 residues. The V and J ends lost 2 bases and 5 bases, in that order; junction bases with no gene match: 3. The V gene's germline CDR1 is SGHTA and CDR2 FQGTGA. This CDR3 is CASSLYGTGETQYF. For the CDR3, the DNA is TGTGCCAGCAGCTTATACGGGACAGGGGAGACCCAGTACTTC. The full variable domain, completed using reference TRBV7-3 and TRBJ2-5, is GAGVSQTPSNKVTEKGKYVELRCDPISGHTALYWYRQSLGQGPEFLIYFQGTGAADDSGLPNDRFFAVRPEGSVSTLKIQRTERGDSAVYLCASSLYGTGETQYFGPGTRLLVL.

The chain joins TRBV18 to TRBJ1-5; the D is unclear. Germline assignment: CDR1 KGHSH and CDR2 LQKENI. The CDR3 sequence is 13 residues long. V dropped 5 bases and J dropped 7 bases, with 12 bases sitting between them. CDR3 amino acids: CASSAGEKQPQHF. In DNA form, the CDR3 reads TGTGCCAGCTCAGCCGGGGAAAAACAGCCCCAGCATTTT.

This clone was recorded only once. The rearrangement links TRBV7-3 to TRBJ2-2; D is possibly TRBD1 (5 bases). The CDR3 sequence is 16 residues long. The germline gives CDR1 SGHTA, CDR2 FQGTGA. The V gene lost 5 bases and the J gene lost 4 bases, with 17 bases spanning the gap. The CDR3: CASSPSSGYSTGELFF. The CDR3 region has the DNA TGTGCCAGCAGCCCTTCGTCAGGGTATAGCACCGGGGAGCTGTTTTTT.

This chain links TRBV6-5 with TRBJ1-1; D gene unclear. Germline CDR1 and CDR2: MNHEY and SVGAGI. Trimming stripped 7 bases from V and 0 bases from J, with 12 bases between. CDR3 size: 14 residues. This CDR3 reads CASTGRLMNTEAFF. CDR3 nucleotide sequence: TGTGCCAGCACCGGTCGGTTAATGAACACTGAAGCTTTCTTT.

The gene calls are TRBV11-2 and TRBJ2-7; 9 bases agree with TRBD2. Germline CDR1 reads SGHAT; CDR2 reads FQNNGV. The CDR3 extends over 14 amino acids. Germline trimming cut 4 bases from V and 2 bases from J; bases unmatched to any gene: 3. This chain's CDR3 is CASSYSSGAYEQYF. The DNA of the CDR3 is TGTGCCAGCAGCTACTCTAGCGGGGCCTACGAGCAGTACTTC.

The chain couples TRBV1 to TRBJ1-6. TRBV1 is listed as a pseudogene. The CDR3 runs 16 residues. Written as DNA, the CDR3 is TGCACAGCAGCCATACTAGTGGGAAACGATAATTCACCCCTCCACTTT. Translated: CTAAILVGNDNSPLHF.

The DNA of the CDR3 is TGTGCCAGCAGCTTTCGTTCGGGGGCAGATACGCAGTATTTT. Encoded protein: CASSFRSGADTQYF. V usage is TRBV5-4 and J usage is TRBJ2-3; tentative D call: TRBD2 (6 bases). The CDR3 covers 14 residues. Germline CDR1 and CDR2: SGHNT and YYREEE (reference sequence). V lost 2 bases to trimming and J lost 4 bases, with 11 bases between them.

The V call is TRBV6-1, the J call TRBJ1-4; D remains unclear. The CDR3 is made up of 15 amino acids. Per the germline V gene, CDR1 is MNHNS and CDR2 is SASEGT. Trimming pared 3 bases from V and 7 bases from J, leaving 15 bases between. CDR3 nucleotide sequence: TGTGCCAGCAGTGATATGGAGTTGGCATTTGAAAAACTGTTTTTT. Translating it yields CASSDMELAFEKLFF.

The CDR3 reads CASSYLAGDYEQYV. The DNA for the CDR3 is TGTGCCAGCAGTTATCTAGCGGGGGACTACGAGCAGTACGTC. The chain combines TRBV6-5 with TRBJ2-7; the match to TRBD2 covers 10 bases. The CDR3 runs to 14 residues. Trimming cost V 3 bases and J 3 bases; bases outside gene matches: 2. From germline, CDR1 is MNHEY and CDR2 SVGAGI.

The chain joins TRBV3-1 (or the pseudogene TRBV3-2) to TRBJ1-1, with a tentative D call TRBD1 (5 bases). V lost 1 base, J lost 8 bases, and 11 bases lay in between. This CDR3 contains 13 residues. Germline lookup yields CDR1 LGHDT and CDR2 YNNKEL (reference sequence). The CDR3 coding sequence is TGTGCCAGCAGCCAAGTGGCGGGGCAAGAAGCTTTCTTT. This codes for CASSQVAGQEAFF.

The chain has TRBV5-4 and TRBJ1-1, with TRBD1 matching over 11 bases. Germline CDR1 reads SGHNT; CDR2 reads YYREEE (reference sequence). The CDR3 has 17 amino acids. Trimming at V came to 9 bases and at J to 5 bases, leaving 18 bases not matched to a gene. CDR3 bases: TGTGCCACCTTCCGGACAGGGGGCGGTCCGTTAGAGACTGAAGCTTTCTTT. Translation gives CATFRTGGGPLETEAFF.

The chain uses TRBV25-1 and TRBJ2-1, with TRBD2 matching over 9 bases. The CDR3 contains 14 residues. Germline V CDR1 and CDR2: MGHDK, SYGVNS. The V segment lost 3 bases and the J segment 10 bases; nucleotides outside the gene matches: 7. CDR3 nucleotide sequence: TGTGCCAGCAGTGAGCGGGGGGGCCTTTCAGAGCAGTTCTTC. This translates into CASSERGGLSEQFF.

The CDR3 DNA reads TGCGCCAGCAGTGAAGAGTCGGTTACTTACACTGAAGCTTTCTTT. Amino acid sequence: CASSEESVTYTEAFF. This sequence joins TRBV10-2 and TRBJ1-1; D unclear. With 3 bases removed from V and 3 bases from J, the gap between germline ends came to 14 bases. Germline V gene lookup returns CDR1 WSHSY and CDR2 SAAADI. This CDR3 region has 15 residues.